This T cell receptor beta chain was identified during a study of beta chain features in type 1 diabetes. Study-level results: A moderate, significant TCRB CDR3 shortening appeared in type 1 diabetes across four CD4+ subsets. Naive, central memory and Treg TCRB repertoires appeared more alike in patients than in healthy donors.

This clone has more than one count but fewer than ten. Its antigen remains unknown. The authors reverse transcribed all of the isolated RNA, so sequencing captured expressed TCRB transcripts. This table comes from immunoSEQ multiplex PCR, and its TCRdb copy is limited to in-frame clones, with some not included. The table includes nearly 700,000 clones, about an eighth detected once. CDR1 and CDR2 from the germline V gene are MNHEY and SMNVEV (reference sequence). The V and J ends lost 2 bases and 1 base respectively, with 6 bases between them. The CDR3 length is 14 residues. This chain connects TRBV27 to TRBJ1-5; D is ambiguous. The receptor's source is a man younger than 30 with type 1 diabetes. The specimen sequenced was naive CD4+ T cells from blood. In nucleotides, the CDR3 is TGTGCCAGCAGTTTAGGTTTGAGCAATCAGCCCCAGCATTTT. Encoded protein: CASSLGLSNQPQHF.